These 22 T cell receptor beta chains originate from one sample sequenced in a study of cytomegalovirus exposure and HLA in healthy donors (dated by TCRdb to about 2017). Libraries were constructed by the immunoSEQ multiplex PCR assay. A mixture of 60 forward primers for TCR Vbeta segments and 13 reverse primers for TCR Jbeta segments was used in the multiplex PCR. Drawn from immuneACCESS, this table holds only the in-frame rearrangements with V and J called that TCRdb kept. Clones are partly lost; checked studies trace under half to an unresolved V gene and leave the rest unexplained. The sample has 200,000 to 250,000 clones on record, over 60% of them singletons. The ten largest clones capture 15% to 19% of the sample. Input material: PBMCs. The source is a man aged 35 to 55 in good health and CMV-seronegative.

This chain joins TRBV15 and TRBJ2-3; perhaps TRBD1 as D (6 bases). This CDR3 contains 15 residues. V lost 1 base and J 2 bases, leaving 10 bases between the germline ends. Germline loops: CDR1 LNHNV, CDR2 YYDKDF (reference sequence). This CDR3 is CATSRGGRDTDTQYF. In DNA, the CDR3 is TGTGCCACCAGCAGAGGGGGGCGCGACACAGATACGCAGTATTTT.

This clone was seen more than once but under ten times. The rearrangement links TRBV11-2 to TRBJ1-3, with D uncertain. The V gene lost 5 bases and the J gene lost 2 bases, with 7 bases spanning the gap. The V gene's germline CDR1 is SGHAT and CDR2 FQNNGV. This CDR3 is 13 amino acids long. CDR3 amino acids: CASSRPPGNTIYF. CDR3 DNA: TGTGCCAGCAGCCGTCCCCCTGGAAACACCATATATTTT.

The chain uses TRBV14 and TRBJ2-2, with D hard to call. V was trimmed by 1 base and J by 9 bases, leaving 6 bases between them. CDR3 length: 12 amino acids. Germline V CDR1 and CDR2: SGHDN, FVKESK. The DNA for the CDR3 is TGTGCCAGCAGCCAAGGGGCTAGGGAGCTGTTTTTT. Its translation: CASSQGARELFF.

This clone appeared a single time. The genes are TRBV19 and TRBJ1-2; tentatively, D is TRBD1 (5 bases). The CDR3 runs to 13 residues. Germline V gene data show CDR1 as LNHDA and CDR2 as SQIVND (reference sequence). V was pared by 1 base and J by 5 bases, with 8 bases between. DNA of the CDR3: TGTGCCAGTAGTATAGGGGCAGGGTATGGCTACACCTTC. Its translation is CASSIGAGYGYTF.

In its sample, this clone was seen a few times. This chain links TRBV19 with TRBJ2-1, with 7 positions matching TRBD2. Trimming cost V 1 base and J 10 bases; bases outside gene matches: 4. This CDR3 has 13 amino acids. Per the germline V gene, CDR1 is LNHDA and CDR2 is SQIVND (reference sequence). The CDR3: CASSIGASGEQFF. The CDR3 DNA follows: TGTGCCAGTAGTATAGGGGCTAGCGGAGAGCAGTTCTTC.

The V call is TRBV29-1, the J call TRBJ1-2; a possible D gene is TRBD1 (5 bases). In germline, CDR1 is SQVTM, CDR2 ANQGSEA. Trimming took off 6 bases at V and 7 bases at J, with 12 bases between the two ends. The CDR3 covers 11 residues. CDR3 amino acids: CSVRNQGGYTF. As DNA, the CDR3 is TGCAGCGTCAGGAACCAGGGTGGCTACACCTTC.

CDR3 sequence: CASSAYQLTGGYGYTF. In DNA form, the CDR3 reads TGTGCCAGCAGCGCGTACCAGTTGACGGGTGGGTATGGCTACACCTTC. This chain links TRBV9 with TRBJ1-2; D not resolved. In germline, CDR1 is SGDLS, CDR2 YYNGEE. This CDR3 comprises 16 residues. The germline V and J ends were trimmed by 3 bases and 5 bases, with 20 bases remaining between them.

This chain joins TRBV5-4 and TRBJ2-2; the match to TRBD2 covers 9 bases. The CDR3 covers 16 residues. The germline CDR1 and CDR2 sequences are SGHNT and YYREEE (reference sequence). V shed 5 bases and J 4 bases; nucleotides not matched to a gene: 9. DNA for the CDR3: TGTGCCAGCAGTCTAGCGGGGACCGGGGGCACCGGGGAGCTGTTTTTT. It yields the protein CASSLAGTGGTGELFF. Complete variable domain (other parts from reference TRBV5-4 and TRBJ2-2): ETGVTQSPTHLIKTRGQQVTLRCSSQSGHNTVSWYQQALGQGPQFIFQYYREEENGRGNFPPRFSGLQFPNYSSELNVNALELDDSALYLCASSLAGTGGTGELFFGEGSRLTVL.

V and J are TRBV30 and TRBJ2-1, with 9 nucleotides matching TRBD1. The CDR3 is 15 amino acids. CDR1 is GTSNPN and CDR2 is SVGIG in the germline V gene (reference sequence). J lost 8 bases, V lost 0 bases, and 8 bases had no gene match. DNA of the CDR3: TGTGCCTGGAGTGTAGGTGGGACAGGGTGGGATGAGCAGTTCTTC. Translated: CAWSVGGTGWDEQFF.

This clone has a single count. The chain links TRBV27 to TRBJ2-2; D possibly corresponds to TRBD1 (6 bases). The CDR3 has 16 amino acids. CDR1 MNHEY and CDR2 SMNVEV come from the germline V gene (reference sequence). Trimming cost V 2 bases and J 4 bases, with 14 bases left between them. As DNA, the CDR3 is TGTGCCAGCAGTTTAGATGTCAGGGGTGGCACCGGGGAGCTGTTTTTT. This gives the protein CASSLDVRGGTGELFF.

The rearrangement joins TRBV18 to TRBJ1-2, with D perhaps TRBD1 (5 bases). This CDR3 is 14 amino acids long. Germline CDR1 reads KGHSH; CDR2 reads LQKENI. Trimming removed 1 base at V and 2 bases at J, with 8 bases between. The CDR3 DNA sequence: TGTGCCAGCTCACCACAATCAGGGAACTATGGCTACACCTTC. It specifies CASSPQSGNYGYTF.

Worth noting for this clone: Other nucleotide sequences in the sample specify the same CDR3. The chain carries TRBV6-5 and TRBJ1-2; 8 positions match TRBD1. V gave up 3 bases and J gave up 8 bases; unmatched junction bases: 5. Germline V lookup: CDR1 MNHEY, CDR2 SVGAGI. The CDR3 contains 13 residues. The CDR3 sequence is CASSYGQGGGYTF. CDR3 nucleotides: TGTGCCAGCAGTTATGGACAGGGAGGGGGCTACACCTTC.

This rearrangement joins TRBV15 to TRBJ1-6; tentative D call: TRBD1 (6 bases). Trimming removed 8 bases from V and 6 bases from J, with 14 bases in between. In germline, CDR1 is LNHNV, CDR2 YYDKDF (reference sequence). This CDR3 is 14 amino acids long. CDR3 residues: CATAPGGANSPLHF. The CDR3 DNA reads TGTGCCACCGCCCCGGGGGGGGCTAATTCACCCCTCCACTTT.

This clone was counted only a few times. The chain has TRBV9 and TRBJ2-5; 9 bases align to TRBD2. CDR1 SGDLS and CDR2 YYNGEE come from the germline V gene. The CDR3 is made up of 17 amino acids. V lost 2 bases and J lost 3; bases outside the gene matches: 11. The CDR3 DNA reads TGTGCCAGCAGCGTGGGGGCGGGGGGGCCGGTAAAAGAGACCCAGTACTTC. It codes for CASSVGAGGPVKETQYF.

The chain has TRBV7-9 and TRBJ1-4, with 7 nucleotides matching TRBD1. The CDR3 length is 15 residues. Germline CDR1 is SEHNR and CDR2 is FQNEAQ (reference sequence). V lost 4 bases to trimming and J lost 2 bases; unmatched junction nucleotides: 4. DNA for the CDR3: TGTGCCAGCAGCTCCTTACAGGGGACTAATGAAAAACTGTTTTTT. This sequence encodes CASSSLQGTNEKLFF.

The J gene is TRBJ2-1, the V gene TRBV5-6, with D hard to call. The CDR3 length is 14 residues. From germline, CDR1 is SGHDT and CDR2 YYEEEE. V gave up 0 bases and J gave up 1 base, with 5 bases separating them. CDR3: CASSLGRSYNEQFF. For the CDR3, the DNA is TGTGCCAGCAGCTTGGGCAGGTCCTACAATGAGCAGTTCTTC.

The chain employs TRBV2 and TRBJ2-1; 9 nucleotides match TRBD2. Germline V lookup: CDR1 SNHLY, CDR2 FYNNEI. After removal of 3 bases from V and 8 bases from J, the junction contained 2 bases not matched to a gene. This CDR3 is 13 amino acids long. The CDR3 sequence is CASSEAGGDEQFF. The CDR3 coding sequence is TGTGCCAGCAGTGAGGCGGGGGGGGATGAGCAGTTCTTC.

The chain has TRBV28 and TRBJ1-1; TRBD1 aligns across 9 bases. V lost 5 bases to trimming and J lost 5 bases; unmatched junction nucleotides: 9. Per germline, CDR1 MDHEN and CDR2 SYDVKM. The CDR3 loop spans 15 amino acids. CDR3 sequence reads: CASSTHRGRRTEAFF. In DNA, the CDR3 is TGTGCCAGCAGTACACACAGGGGGCGAAGGACTGAAGCTTTCTTT.

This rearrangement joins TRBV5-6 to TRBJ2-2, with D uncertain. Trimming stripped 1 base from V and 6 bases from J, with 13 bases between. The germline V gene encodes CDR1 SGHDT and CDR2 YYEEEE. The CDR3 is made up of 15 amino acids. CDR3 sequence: CASSLSPAGPGELFF. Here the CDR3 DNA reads TGTGCCAGCAGCTTGTCACCGGCAGGCCCCGGGGAGCTGTTTTTT. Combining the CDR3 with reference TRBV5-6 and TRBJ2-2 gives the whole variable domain DAGVTQSPTHLIKTRGQQVTLRCSPKSGHDTVSWYQQALGQGPQFIFQYYEEEERQRGNFPDRFSGHQFPNYSSELNVNALLLGDSALYLCASSLSPAGPGELFFGEGSRLTVL.

The CDR3 DNA follows: TGTGCCAGCAGCGGCGGGACAGGGGCTGGAAACACCATATATTTT. This sequence encodes CASSGGTGAGNTIYF. The J gene is TRBJ1-3, the V gene TRBV9, with TRBD1 matching 10 bases. Germline V gives CDR1 SGDLS, CDR2 YYNGEE. This CDR3 is built from 15 residues. V was pared by 3 bases and J by 2 bases, with 2 bases of the junction left unmatched.

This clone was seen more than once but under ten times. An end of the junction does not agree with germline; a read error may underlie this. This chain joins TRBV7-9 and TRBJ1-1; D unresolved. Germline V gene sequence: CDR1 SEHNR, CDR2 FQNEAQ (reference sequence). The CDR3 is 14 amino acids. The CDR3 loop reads CSSSPALGGPEAFF. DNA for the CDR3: TGTTCCAGCAGTCCAGCCCTCGGTGGGCCTGAAGCTTTCTTT.

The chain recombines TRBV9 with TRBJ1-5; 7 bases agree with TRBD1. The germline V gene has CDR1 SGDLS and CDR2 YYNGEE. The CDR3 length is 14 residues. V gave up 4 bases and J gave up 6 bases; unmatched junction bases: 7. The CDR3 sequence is CASSPTGIGQPQHF. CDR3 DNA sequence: TGTGCCAGCAGCCCGACAGGGATTGGTCAGCCCCAGCATTTT. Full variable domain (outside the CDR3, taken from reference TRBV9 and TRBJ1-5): DSGVTQTPKHLITATGQRVTLRCSPRSGDLSVYWYQQSLDQGLQFLIQYYNGEERAKGNILERFSAQQFPDLHSELNLSSLELGDSALYFCASSPTGIGQPQHFGDGTRLSIL.